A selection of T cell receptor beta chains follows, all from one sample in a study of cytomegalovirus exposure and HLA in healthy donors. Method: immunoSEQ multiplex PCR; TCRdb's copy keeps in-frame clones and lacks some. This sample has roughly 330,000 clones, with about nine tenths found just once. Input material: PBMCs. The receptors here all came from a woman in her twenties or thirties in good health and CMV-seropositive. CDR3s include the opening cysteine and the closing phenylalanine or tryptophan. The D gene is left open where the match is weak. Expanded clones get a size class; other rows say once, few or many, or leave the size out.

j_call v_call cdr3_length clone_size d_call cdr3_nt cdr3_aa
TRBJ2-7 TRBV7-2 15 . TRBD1 TGTGCCAGCAGCTTAGGGGTGACAGGGATCTACGAGCAGTACTTC CASSLGVTGIYEQYF
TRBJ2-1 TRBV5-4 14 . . TGTGCCAGCAGCCTTGGTGGGAGAAACAATGAGCAGTTCTTC CASSLGGRNNEQFF
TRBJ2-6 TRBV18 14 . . TGTGCCACCTCTCTAGACCTTGGGGCCAACGTCCTGACTTTC CATSLDLGANVLTF
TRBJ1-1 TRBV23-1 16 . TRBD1 TGCGCCAGCACCGGGAGGGGGCGCGATTGGAACACTGAAGCTTTCTTT CASTGRGRDWNTEAFF
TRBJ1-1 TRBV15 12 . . TGTGCCACCAGCAGAGATCGATCGAGAGCTTTCTTT CATSRDRSRAFF
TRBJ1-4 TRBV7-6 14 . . TGTGCCAGCAGCAGAGTACCAACTAATGAAAAACTGTTTTTT CASSRVPTNEKLFF
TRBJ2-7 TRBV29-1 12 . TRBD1 TGCAGCGTTGGACAGGGGGTTTACGAGCAGTACTTC CSVGQGVYEQYF
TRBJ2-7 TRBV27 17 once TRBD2 TGTGCCAGCAGTTCTAAGCGACTAGCGGGGGGTGGGTACGAGCAGTACTTC CASSSKRLAGGGYEQYF
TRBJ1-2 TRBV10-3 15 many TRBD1 TGTGCCATCAGTGAGACAGGGGACATGCTCTATGGCTACACCTTC CAISETGDMLYGYTF
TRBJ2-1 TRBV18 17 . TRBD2 TGTGCCAGCTCACCACCCCGCGGGACTAGCGGGAAGAATGAGCAGTTCTTC CASSPPRGTSGKNEQFF
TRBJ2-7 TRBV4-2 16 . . TGTGCCAGCAGCCAAGATCACGGGGCCAACTCCTACGAGCAGTACTTC CASSQDHGANSYEQYF
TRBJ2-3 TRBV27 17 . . TGTGCCAGCAGCAGCCTATATCTAGCGAGAAGGACAGATACGCAGTATTTT CASSSLYLARRTDTQYF
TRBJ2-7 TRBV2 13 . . TGTGCCAGTACCGGGACGGGGAGCTACGAGCAGTACTTC CASTGTGSYEQYF
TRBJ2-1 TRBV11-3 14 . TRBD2 TGTGCCAGCAGCTTAGGAGCGGGAGGGAATGAGCAGTTCTTC CASSLGAGGNEQFF
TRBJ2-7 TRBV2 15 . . TGTGCCAGCAGTGGGTGGGGGGGCCCCCTCTACGAGCAGTACTTC CASSGWGGPLYEQYF
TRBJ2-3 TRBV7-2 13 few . TGTGCCAGCAGCTTGGCGGGACCAGATACGCAGTATTTT CASSLAGPDTQYF
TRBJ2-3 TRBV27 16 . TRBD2 TGTGCCAGCAGTTTCTCCCCTAGCGGGGGGGCAGATACGCAGTATTTT CASSFSPSGGADTQYF
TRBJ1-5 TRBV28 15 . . TGTGCCAGCAGTCCTTTCAGGGAGAGTGCTCAGCCCCAGCATTTT CASSPFRESAQPQHF
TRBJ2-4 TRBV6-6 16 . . TGTGCCAGCAGCCCCCGGACAGCCCTAGCCAAAAACATTCAGTACTTC CASSPRTALAKNIQYF
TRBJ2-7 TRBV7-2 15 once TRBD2 TGTGCCAGCAGCTTAATTTGGCGGGAGGGCCGTGAGCAGTACTTC CASSLIWREGREQYF
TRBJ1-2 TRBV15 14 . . TGTGCCACCAGCAGAGAAGGGGGGGCATATGGCTACACCTTC CATSREGGAYGYTF
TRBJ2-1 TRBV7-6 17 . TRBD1 TGTGCCAGCAGCTTAGGCGCAGGGGGACGCTCCTACAATGAGCAGTTCTTC CASSLGAGGRSYNEQFF
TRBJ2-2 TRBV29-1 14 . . TGCAGCGTTGAAGAGTGGGGGAACACCGGGGAGCTGTTTTTT CSVEEWGNTGELFF
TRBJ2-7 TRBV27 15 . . TGTGCCAGCAGTCTACAGGGTCCTCTCCGATACGAGCAGTACTTC CASSLQGPLRYEQYF
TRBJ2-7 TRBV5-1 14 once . TGCGCCAGCAGCTTACGCGCAGATTCCTACGAGCAGTACTTC CASSLRADSYEQYF
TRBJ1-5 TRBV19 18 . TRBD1 TGTGCCAGTAGTAGCCCCCCGGGACAGGGTCATGGCAATCAGCCCCAGCATTTT CASSSPPGQGHGNQPQHF
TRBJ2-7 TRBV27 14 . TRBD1 TGTGCCAGCAGTTTAGGGACAGGGGCCTACGAGCAGTACTTC CASSLGTGAYEQYF
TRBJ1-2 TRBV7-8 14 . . TGTGCCAGCAGCTTAGCAGGAGCTAACTATGGCTACACCTTC CASSLAGANYGYTF
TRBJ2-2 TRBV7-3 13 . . TGTGCCAGCAGCGCCCAAAACACCGGGGAGCTGTTTTTT CASSAQNTGELFF
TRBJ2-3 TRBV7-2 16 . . TGTGCCAGCAGACCTGGGGGCCCCTATAGCACAGATACGCAGTATTTT CASRPGGPYSTDTQYF
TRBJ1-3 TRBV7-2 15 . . TGTGCCAGCAGCTTAGAACAGGGACTGGGAAACACCATATATTTT CASSLEQGLGNTIYF
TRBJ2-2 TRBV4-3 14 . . TGCGCCAGCAGCCAAGATCCGGGGAGGGGGGAGCTGTTTTTT CASSQDPGRGELFF
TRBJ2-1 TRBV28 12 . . TGTGCCAGCACCCTGGGCCTTGGTGAGCAGTTCTTC CASTLGLGEQFF
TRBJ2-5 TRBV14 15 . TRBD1 TGTGCCAGCAGCAGGGGACAGGCTAATCAAGAGACCCAGTACTTC CASSRGQANQETQYF
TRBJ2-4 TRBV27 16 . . TGTGCCAGCAGTCAACAGTACCTCCTAGCCAAAAACATTCAGTACTTC CASSQQYLLAKNIQYF
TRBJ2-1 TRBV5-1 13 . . TGCGCCAGCGGCCTGGACATCTACAATGAGCAGTTCTTC CASGLDIYNEQFF
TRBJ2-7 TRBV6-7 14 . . TGTGCCAGCAGCCCCGGGACACCCTCCTACGAGCAGTACTTC CASSPGTPSYEQYF
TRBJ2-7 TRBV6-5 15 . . TGTGCCAGCAGTTACGTAACTAATAAAAACCACGAGCAGTACTTC CASSYVTNKNHEQYF
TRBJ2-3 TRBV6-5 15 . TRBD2 TGTGCCAGCAGTTACATCCTAGCGGGAACAGATACGCAGTATTTT CASSYILAGTDTQYF
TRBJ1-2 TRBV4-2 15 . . TGTGCCAGCAGCCAAGGTCTAACAGCTAACTATGGCTACACCTTC CASSQGLTANYGYTF
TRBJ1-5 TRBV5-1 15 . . TGCGCCAGCAGCGCAAGTGGTGAAAGCAATCAGCCCCAGCATTTT CASSASGESNQPQHF
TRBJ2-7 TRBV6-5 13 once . TGTGCCAGCAGTACCGGACAGTTCTACGAGCAGTACTTC CASSTGQFYEQYF
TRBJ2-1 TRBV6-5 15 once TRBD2 TGTGCCAGCAGTTCGACCGGGACTAGAAACAATGAGCAGTTCTTC CASSSTGTRNNEQFF
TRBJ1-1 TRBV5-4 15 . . TGTGCCAGCAGCTTGGTGACAAGGGGGGGCACTGAAGCTTTCTTT CASSLVTRGGTEAFF
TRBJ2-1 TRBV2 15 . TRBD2 TGTGCCAGCAGTATACTAGCGGGAGGGTTTGGTGAGCAGTTCTTC CASSILAGGFGEQFF
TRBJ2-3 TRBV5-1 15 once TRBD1 TGCGCCAGCAGACGACAGGGGGCGGCCCCAGATACGCAGTATTTT CASRRQGAAPDTQYF
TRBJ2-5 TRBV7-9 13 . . TGTGCCAGCAGCCAGATCCCTCGGGAGACCCAGTACTTC CASSQIPRETQYF
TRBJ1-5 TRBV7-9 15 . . TGTGCCAGCAGCTCCCACGACCCTAGCAATCAGCCCCAGCATTTT CASSSHDPSNQPQHF
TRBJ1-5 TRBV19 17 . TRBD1 TGTGCCAGTAGTCTACAGGGGGCTGGGCTAGGCAATCAGCCCCAGCATTTT CASSLQGAGLGNQPQHF
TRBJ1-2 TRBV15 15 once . TGTGCCACCAGCAGAGATCCAGGGGTAGGCTATGGCTACACCTTC CATSRDPGVGYGYTF
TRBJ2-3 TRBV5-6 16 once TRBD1 TGTGCCAGCAGCCTGGGGACAGCCCTTAGCACAGATACGCAGTATTTT CASSLGTALSTDTQYF
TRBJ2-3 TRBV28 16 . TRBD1 TGTGCCAGCAGTTCACCCGGGACAGGGGGCACAGATACGCAGTATTTT CASSSPGTGGTDTQYF